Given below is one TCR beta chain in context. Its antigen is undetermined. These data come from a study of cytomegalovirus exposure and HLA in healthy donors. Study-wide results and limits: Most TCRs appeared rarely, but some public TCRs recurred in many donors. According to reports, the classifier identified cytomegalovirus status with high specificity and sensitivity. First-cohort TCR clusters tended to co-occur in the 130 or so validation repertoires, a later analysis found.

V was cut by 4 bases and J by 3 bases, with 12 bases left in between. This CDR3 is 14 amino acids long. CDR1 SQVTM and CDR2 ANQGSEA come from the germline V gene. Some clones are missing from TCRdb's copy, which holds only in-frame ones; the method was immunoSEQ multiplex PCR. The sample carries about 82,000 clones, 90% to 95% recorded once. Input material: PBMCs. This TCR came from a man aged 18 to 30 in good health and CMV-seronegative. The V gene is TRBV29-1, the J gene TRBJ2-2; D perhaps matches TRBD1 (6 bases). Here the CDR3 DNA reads TGCAGCGTTGGGTCAGGGGTACACACCGGGGAGCTGTTTTTT. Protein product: CSVGSGVHTGELFF.